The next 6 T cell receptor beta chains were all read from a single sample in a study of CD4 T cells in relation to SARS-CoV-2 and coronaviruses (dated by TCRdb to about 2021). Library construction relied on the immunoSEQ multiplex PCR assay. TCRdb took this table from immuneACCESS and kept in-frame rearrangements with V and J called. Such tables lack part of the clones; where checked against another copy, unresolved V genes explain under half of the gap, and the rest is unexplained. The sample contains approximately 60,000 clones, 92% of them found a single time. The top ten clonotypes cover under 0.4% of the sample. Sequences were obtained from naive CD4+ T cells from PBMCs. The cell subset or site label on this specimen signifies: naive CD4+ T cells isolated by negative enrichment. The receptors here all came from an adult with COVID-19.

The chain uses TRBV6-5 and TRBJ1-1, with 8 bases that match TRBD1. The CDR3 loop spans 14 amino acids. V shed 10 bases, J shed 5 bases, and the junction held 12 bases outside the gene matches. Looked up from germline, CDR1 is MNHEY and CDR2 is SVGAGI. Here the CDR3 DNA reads TGTGCCACCCAACAGGACAGGGCGGTGACTGAAGCTTTCTTT. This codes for CATQQDRAVTEAFF.

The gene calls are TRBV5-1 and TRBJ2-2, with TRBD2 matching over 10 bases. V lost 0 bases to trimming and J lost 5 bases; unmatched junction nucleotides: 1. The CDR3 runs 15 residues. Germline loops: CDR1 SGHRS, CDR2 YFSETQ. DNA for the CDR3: TGCGCCAGCAGCTTGGTAGCGGGAGGAACCGGGGAGCTGTTTTTT. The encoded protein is CASSLVAGGTGELFF. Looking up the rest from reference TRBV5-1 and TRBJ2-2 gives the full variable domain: KAGVTQTPRYLIKTRGQQVTLSCSPISGHRSVSWYQQTPGQGLQFLFEYFSETQRNKGNFPGRFSGRQFSNSRSEMNVSTLELGDSALYLCASSLVAGGTGELFFGEGSRLTVL.

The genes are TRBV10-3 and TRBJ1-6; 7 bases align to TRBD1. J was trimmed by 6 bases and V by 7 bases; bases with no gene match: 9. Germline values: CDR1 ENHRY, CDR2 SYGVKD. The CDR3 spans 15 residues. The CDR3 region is CAIKPEAGGNSPLHF. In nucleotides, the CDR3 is TGTGCCATCAAGCCTGAGGCAGGGGGTAATTCACCCCTCCACTTT.

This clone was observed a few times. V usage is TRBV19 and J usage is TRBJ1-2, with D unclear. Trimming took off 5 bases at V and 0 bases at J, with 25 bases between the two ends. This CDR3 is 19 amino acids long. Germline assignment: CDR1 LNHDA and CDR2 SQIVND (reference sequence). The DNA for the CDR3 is TGTGCCAGTAGTCACCCACCCTTCCCCTCAACAGAGTCTAACTATGGCTACACCTTC. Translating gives CASSHPPFPSTESNYGYTF.

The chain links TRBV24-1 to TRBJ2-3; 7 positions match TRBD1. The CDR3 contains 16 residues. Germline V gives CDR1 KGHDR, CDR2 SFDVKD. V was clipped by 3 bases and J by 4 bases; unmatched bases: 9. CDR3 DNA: TGTGCCACCAGTGATCCGGTGACAGGGTCCCCAGATACGCAGTATTTT. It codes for CATSDPVTGSPDTQYF.

Here the CDR3 reads CASSERGFRNQPQHF. Here the CDR3 DNA reads TGTGCCAGCAGTGAAAGGGGATTCCGGAATCAGCCCCAGCATTTT. V usage is TRBV27 and J usage is TRBJ1-5; tentatively, D is TRBD1 (5 bases). V lost 5 bases and J lost 4, with 15 bases in between. This CDR3 is built from 15 residues. Germline loops: CDR1 MNHEY, CDR2 SMNVEV (reference sequence).